These T cell receptor beta chains were read from a single sample in a study of CD8 T cells in Susac syndrome. MiXCR, applied by TCRdb to the immunoSEQ multiplex PCR reads, yields one record per CDR3 protein. The table lists approximately 300,000 distinct CDR3 sequences, 70% to 90% of them singletons. The sequenced material came from CD8+ T cells from PBMCs. These receptors all stem from a human donor with multiple sclerosis. CDR3s include the opening cysteine and the closing phenylalanine or tryptophan. Fields, in order: D gene, clone size, J gene, V gene, CDR3 DNA, CDR3 protein. D genes are given only for firm matches. A row's size may be missing; if present it is once, few, many or a size class.

d_gene: NA; abundance: NA; j_gene: TRBJ1-2; v_gene: TRBV6-5; CDR3nt: TGTGCCAGCAGCTCCACAGGGCCGGTGGGTGGCTACACCTTC; CDR3aa: CASSSTGPVGGYTF
d_gene: NA; abundance: once; j_gene: TRBJ1-2; v_gene: TRBV19; CDR3nt: TGTGCCAGTACCGGACGGGCTTACTATGGCTACACCTTC; CDR3aa: CASTGRAYYGYTF
d_gene: TRBD1; abundance: NA; j_gene: TRBJ2-7; v_gene: TRBV4-1; CDR3nt: TGCGCCAGCAGCCGTCCGGGACAGGGGCCCTACGAGCAGTACTTC; CDR3aa: CASSRPGQGPYEQYF
d_gene: NA; abundance: NA; j_gene: TRBJ2-3; v_gene: TRBV2; CDR3nt: TGTGCCAGCAGATCTATGACCTTCCTTAGCACAGATACGCAGTATTTT; CDR3aa: CASRSMTFLSTDTQYF
d_gene: TRBD2; abundance: NA; j_gene: TRBJ2-7; v_gene: TRBV5-4; CDR3nt: TGTGCCAGCAGCTTGGCAGCGGGAGGGCCTGAGGAGCAGTACTTC; CDR3aa: CASSLAAGGPEEQYF
d_gene: TRBD2; abundance: once; j_gene: TRBJ2-3; v_gene: TRBV12-3/TRBV12-4; CDR3nt: TGTGCCAGCAGGCCTTTTGGGACTAGCGAGCAAGATACGCAGTATTTT; CDR3aa: CASRPFGTSEQDTQYF
d_gene: TRBD1; abundance: NA; j_gene: TRBJ2-7; v_gene: TRBV7-9; CDR3nt: TGTGCCAGCAGCCCTCGGACAGGGGATCCCTACGAGCAGTACTTC; CDR3aa: CASSPRTGDPYEQYF
d_gene: NA; abundance: NA; j_gene: TRBJ2-4; v_gene: TRBV23-1; CDR3nt: TGCGCCAGCAGTCAATCCGGCAGGAAGGGGGGCATTCAGTACTTC; CDR3aa: CASSQSGRKGGIQYF
d_gene: TRBD2; abundance: NA; j_gene: TRBJ2-5; v_gene: TRBV20-1; CDR3nt: TGCAGTTGGCGACTAGCGGGGGGGTGGGAGACCCAGTACTTC; CDR3aa: CSWRLAGGWETQYF
d_gene: NA; abundance: NA; j_gene: TRBJ2-7; v_gene: TRBV7-9; CDR3nt: TGTGCCAGCAGCTTCCCGCAGGGGGGGCGCCTCTACGAGCAGTACTTC; CDR3aa: CASSFPQGGRLYEQYF
d_gene: NA; abundance: NA; j_gene: TRBJ2-3; v_gene: TRBV6-1; CDR3nt: TGTGCCAGCAGAGCCTGGAGCGGAATCAGCACAGATACGCAGTATTTT; CDR3aa: CASRAWSGISTDTQYF
d_gene: NA; abundance: NA; j_gene: TRBJ2-2; v_gene: TRBV4-3; CDR3nt: TGCGCCAGCAGCCAAGGGACAGTCGTGGTCGGGGAGCTGTTTTTT; CDR3aa: CASSQGTVVVGELFF
d_gene: TRBD1; abundance: NA; j_gene: TRBJ2-7; v_gene: TRBV10-2; CDR3nt: TGCGCCAGCTTGGACAGGGTGTTAAGCGAGCAGTACTTC; CDR3aa: CASLDRVLSEQYF
d_gene: TRBD2; abundance: NA; j_gene: TRBJ2-3; v_gene: TRBV29-1; CDR3nt: TGCAGCGTCGTAGGACTAGCGGGAGTGGTTTCGGCAGATACGCAGTATTTT; CDR3aa: CSVVGLAGVVSADTQYF
d_gene: NA; abundance: NA; j_gene: TRBJ2-7; v_gene: TRBV4-2; CDR3nt: TGTGCCAGCAGCCAAGGGCGCGGACCCACCTACGAGCAGTACTTC; CDR3aa: CASSQGRGPTYEQYF
d_gene: NA; abundance: NA; j_gene: TRBJ2-7; v_gene: TRBV3-1; CDR3nt: TGTGCCAGCAGCCAGCCCCCGCTTTCCGAGCAGTACTTC; CDR3aa: CASSQPPLSEQYF
d_gene: NA; abundance: NA; j_gene: TRBJ2-1; v_gene: TRBV10-3; CDR3nt: TGTGCCATCAGTGGACCGGGACTGCGTACTACCCGCTCCTACAATGAGCAGTTCTTC; CDR3aa: CAISGPGLRTTRSYNEQFF
d_gene: TRBD2; abundance: NA; j_gene: TRBJ2-1; v_gene: TRBV20-1; CDR3nt: TGCAGTGCTAGAGACCGGCGGGAGAGGGCCTACAATGAGCAGTTCTTC; CDR3aa: CSARDRRERAYNEQFF
d_gene: NA; abundance: NA; j_gene: TRBJ1-2; v_gene: TRBV11-2; CDR3nt: TGTGCCAGCAGCCCGGGAGGATCCGGCTACACCTTC; CDR3aa: CASSPGGSGYTF
d_gene: NA; abundance: NA; j_gene: TRBJ1-5; v_gene: TRBV30; CDR3nt: TGTGCCTGGAGTGACTACGGGTCAGATCAGCCCCAGCATTTT; CDR3aa: CAWSDYGSDQPQHF
d_gene: NA; abundance: NA; j_gene: TRBJ2-7; v_gene: TRBV6-2/TRBV6-3; CDR3nt: TGTGCCAGCAGTCCCGGGACTTTTACCTACGAGCAGTACTTC; CDR3aa: CASSPGTFTYEQYF
d_gene: TRBD2; abundance: NA; j_gene: TRBJ2-1; v_gene: TRBV6-2/TRBV6-3; CDR3nt: TGTGCCAGCAGACAGACTAGCTCGTACAATGAGCAGTTCTTC; CDR3aa: CASRQTSSYNEQFF
d_gene: TRBD1; abundance: NA; j_gene: TRBJ2-1; v_gene: TRBV12-3/TRBV12-4; CDR3nt: TGTGCCAGCAGAAGGGACAGCCACAATGAGCAGTTCTTC; CDR3aa: CASRRDSHNEQFF
d_gene: TRBD1; abundance: NA; j_gene: TRBJ2-7; v_gene: TRBV28; CDR3nt: TGTGCCAGCAGTTCCGTCGGACAGGGGATTTACGAGCAGTACTTC; CDR3aa: CASSSVGQGIYEQYF
d_gene: TRBD1; abundance: NA; j_gene: TRBJ2-7; v_gene: TRBV6-1; CDR3nt: TGTGCCAGCAGTGACGGGACAGGGAGCTCCTACGAGCAGTACTTC; CDR3aa: CASSDGTGSSYEQYF
d_gene: TRBD2; abundance: NA; j_gene: TRBJ2-7; v_gene: TRBV5-1; CDR3nt: TGCGCCAGCACCACGGGCCTAGCGGATGAGTACGAGCAGTACTTC; CDR3aa: CASTTGLADEYEQYF
d_gene: NA; abundance: few; j_gene: TRBJ2-7; v_gene: TRBV7-9; CDR3nt: TGTGCCAGCAGCTTGGGGTTCTCCTACGAGCAGTACTTC; CDR3aa: CASSLGFSYEQYF
d_gene: NA; abundance: NA; j_gene: TRBJ2-1; v_gene: TRBV20-1; CDR3nt: TGCAGTGCTAGAAACTCTTATGGCCATGAGCAGTTCTTC; CDR3aa: CSARNSYGHEQFF
d_gene: TRBD2; abundance: NA; j_gene: TRBJ2-5; v_gene: TRBV4-3; CDR3nt: TGCGCCAGCAGCCAAGAGGGTAGCGGGAGCGTCATAGAGACCCAGTACTTC; CDR3aa: CASSQEGSGSVIETQYF
d_gene: NA; abundance: NA; j_gene: TRBJ1-1; v_gene: TRBV29-1; CDR3nt: TGCAGCGTTGAACGCGTACGGTACACTGAAGCTTTCTTT; CDR3aa: CSVERVRYTEAFF
d_gene: TRBD2; abundance: NA; j_gene: TRBJ2-5; v_gene: TRBV4-1; CDR3nt: TGCGCCAGCAGCCAGACGACTAGCGAACAAGAGACCCAGTACTTC; CDR3aa: CASSQTTSEQETQYF
d_gene: NA; abundance: few; j_gene: TRBJ2-5; v_gene: TRBV6-2/TRBV6-3; CDR3nt: TGTGCCAGCAGTTCCCCTCGGGGGCCCCAAGAGACCCAGTACTTC; CDR3aa: CASSSPRGPQETQYF
d_gene: NA; abundance: NA; j_gene: TRBJ2-6; v_gene: TRBV24-1; CDR3nt: TGTGCCACCAGCCCCAGCTCTGGGGCCAACGTCCTGACTTTC; CDR3aa: CATSPSSGANVLTF